The sequence of this T cell receptor (beta chain) was determined in a study of blood T cell repertoires in COVID-19. Study overall: T cells, B-cell-depleted T cells, or PBMCs supplied cDNA or gDNA.

Under the authors' procedure: It was from reference gene primer amplification that nucleated cell counts were estimated. Profiling relied on immunoSEQ multiplex PCR, and the TCRdb table lists in-frame clones only, not all of them. Clonal size and the V and J genes are those of that table, whereas D and trimming came from the DNA. The data hold 470,000 or so clones, with 70% to 90% observed a single time. CDR3 length equals 16 residues. J was trimmed by 5 bases and V by 1 base; bases with no gene match: 8. Germline V CDR1 and CDR2: MGHRA, YSYEKL. In assigning cohorts, the study relied on participant-reported clinical history.

The source material was PBMCs or T cells enriched from blood (not recorded which). The V gene is TRBV4-1, the J gene TRBJ1-2, with TRBD1 identical over 9 bases. The TCR originated in a young woman with acute COVID-19. This chain's CDR3 is CASSQATPGTGYGYTF. CDR3 nucleotide sequence: TGCGCCAGCAGCCAAGCTACCCCCGGGACAGGGTATGGCTACACCTTC.